A single sample is the source of the 18 T cell receptor beta chains below, sequenced in a study of spatial heterogeneity in lung cancer. From the 5' RACE reads, TCRdb called clonotypes with MiXCR, one entry per CDR3 protein. Of tens of thousands of distinct CDR3 sequences detected, 10% to 15% appear once; the ten largest clones hold roughly 7%. The time point: sample taken at primary tumor resection. Unsorted tumor, nontumor lung tissue or cryopreserved PBMC supplied the whole RNA. The input for sequencing was PBMCs, taken at surgery. Every receptor here comes from a male donor with early-stage non-small cell lung cancer.

In this sample, this clonotype turned up many times. V gene TRBV5-1 combines with J gene TRBJ1-1; D is uncertain. V gave up 4 bases and J gave up 4 bases, with 14 bases separating them. The V gene's germline CDR1 is SGHRS and CDR2 YFSETQ. This CDR3 is built from 14 residues. The CDR3 DNA reads as TGCGCCAGCAGCAGCGCCACCGTGGGCACTGAAGCTTTCTTT. Protein sequence: CASSSATVGTEAFF.

V gene TRBV18 combines with J gene TRBJ2-3; 7 positions agree with TRBD1. CDR1 KGHSH and CDR2 LQKENI come from the germline V gene. This CDR3 contains 13 residues. V was clipped by 5 bases and J by 5 bases; unmatched bases: 4. The CDR3 here is CASSEGAEDTQYF. The CDR3 DNA reads as TGTGCCAGCTCAGAGGGGGCCGAAGATACGCAGTATTTT.

By share, this clonotype ranks as medium-sized. This chain connects TRBV27 to TRBJ2-7; D gene unclear. CDR3 length: 14 residues. V was trimmed by 6 bases and J by 5 bases, leaving 17 bases between them. Germline values: CDR1 MNHEY, CDR2 SMNVEV (reference sequence). The CDR3 nucleotides read TGTGCCAGCAGCCCACATAGTAATATCGACGAGCAGTACTTC. Translating gives CASSPHSNIDEQYF.

The CDR3 coding sequence is TGCAGTGCTCCGAGACCCGGGGGGATCGGAACTGAAGCTTTCTTT. Translation: CSAPRPGGIGTEAFF. The chain recombines TRBV20-1 with TRBJ1-1; D is possibly TRBD1 (5 bases). V was trimmed by 5 bases and J by 5 bases, leaving 21 bases between them. The CDR3 loop spans 15 amino acids. Germline assignment: CDR1 DFQATT and CDR2 SNEGSKA (reference sequence).

The chain has TRBV21-1 and TRBJ1-3; TRBD1 reflects the table's D call only, with no check against the DNA. TRBV21-1 is classified as a pseudogene. The CDR3 consists of 17 residues. The CDR3 loop reads CASSKVRDRGTGNTIYF. The CDR3 bases are TGTGCCAGCAGCAAAGTCCGGGACAGGGGGACTGGAAACACCATATATTTT.

V is TRBV10-2 and J is TRBJ2-7, with D maybe TRBD2 (5 bases). The V end was cut by 8 bases, the J end by 5 bases, with 19 bases between. The CDR3 loop spans 14 amino acids. The germline gives CDR1 WSHSY, CDR2 SAAADI. The CDR3 coding sequence is TGCGCCAGCTCCCCGGGATTGCAAATCGACGAGCAGTACTTC. This sequence encodes CASSPGLQIDEQYF.

In its sample, this clonotype was seen many times. The V and J genes are TRBV12-3 or TRBV12-4 and TRBJ2-1, with D possibly being TRBD2 (5 bases). The CDR3 loop spans 15 amino acids. The V gene lost 4 bases and the J gene lost 6 bases, with 16 bases spanning the gap. In nucleotides, the CDR3 is TGTGCCAGCAGTTCCGTGATGCTAGCTCGCAATGAGCAGTTCTTC. Its protein product is CASSSVMLARNEQFF.

The chain is built from TRBV20-1 and TRBJ2-7; no firm D call. Germline CDR1 reads DFQATT; CDR2 reads SNEGSKA (reference sequence). CDR3 length: 13 amino acids. The ends were cut back, 3 bases at V and 0 bases at J, with 9 bases in the middle. The CDR3 loop reads CSASPSSSYEQYF. CDR3 sequence (DNA): TGCAGTGCTAGCCCGAGCAGCTCCTACGAGCAGTACTTC.

In its sample, this clonotype was seen a few times. Written as DNA, the CDR3 is TGTGCCATCAGTGATATGTCCGGGGGAAAAAAAAACATTCAGTACTTC. Protein product: CAISDMSGGKKNIQYF. The genes are TRBV10-3 and TRBJ2-4; D might be TRBD2 (6 bases). Between the trimmed V and J ends, which lost 3 bases and 4 bases, there was a span of 16 bases. Looked up from germline, CDR1 is ENHRY and CDR2 is SYGVKD. CDR3 length equals 16 residues.

This clonotype was detected ten times or more. This sequence joins TRBV4-3 and TRBJ1-4; tentative D call: TRBD1 (6 bases). Germline CDR1 and CDR2: LGHNA and YSLEER. This CDR3 is 15 amino acids long. V was trimmed by 0 bases and J by 10 bases, leaving 15 bases between them. The CDR3 DNA follows: TGCGCCAGCAGCCAAGATCGGAGGGAAGGGGGAAAACTGTTTTTT. It is translated as CASSQDRREGGKLFF.

This clonotype was counted ten times or more. This chain connects TRBV30 to TRBJ2-1; D gene uncertain. Germline V lookup: CDR1 GTSNPN, CDR2 SVGIG (reference sequence). V was cut by 5 bases and J by 5 bases, with 7 bases left in between. CDR3 length equals 11 residues. This CDR3 is CAWAEDNEQFF. The CDR3 DNA reads TGTGCCTGGGCTGAAGACAATGAGCAGTTCTTC.

This clonotype appeared many times. The rearrangement links TRBV10-3 to TRBJ2-3; 9 bases agree with TRBD1. The germline V gene has CDR1 ENHRY and CDR2 SYGVKD. V was pared by 2 bases and J by 4 bases, with 4 bases of the junction left unmatched. CDR3 size: 15 residues. The CDR3 is CAISEAGQGADTQYF. The DNA of the CDR3 is TGTGCCATCAGTGAGGCGGGACAGGGAGCAGATACGCAGTATTTT.

The chain combines TRBV11-2 with TRBJ1-2; D gene ambiguous. The CDR3 contains 13 residues. The V end was cut by 1 base, the J end by 4 bases, with 7 bases between. CDR1 and CDR2 from the germline V gene are SGHAT and FQNNGV. CDR3 loop: CASSLARSYGYTF. For the CDR3, the DNA is TGTGCCAGCAGCTTAGCTCGGTCCTATGGCTACACCTTC.

This clonotype was seen repeatedly, ten times or more. The chain recombines TRBV11-3 with TRBJ2-1, with TRBD1 matching over 7 bases. The CDR3 is made up of 12 amino acids. J lost 10 bases, V lost 5 bases, and 5 bases had no gene match. Per the germline V gene, CDR1 is SGHNT and CDR2 is YENEEA. The CDR3 nucleotides are TGTGCCAGCAGCCAAACAGGGGACGAGCAGTTCTTC. It encodes CASSQTGDEQFF.

CDR3 region: CASRRQLNTEAFF. The CDR3 DNA follows: TGTGCCAGCAGAAGACAGCTGAACACTGAAGCTTTCTTT. The V call is TRBV12-3 or TRBV12-4, the J call TRBJ1-1; the D gene is possibly TRBD1 (5 bases). This CDR3 spans 13 amino acids. V was pared by 6 bases and J by 0 bases, with 8 bases between.

The V call is TRBV11-2, the J call TRBJ2-3; D is unresolved. V gave up 2 bases and J gave up 0 bases, with 12 bases separating them. CDR3 length equals 16 residues. The germline gives CDR1 SGHAT, CDR2 FQNNGV. Here the CDR3 reads CASSLYAGTSTDTQYF. CDR3 in DNA: TGTGCCAGCAGCTTATATGCTGGAACTAGCACAGATACGCAGTATTTT.

The chain joins TRBV5-1 to TRBJ2-1; D gene unclear. Looked up from germline, CDR1 is SGHRS and CDR2 is YFSETQ. This CDR3 is built from 15 residues. The ends were cut back, 5 bases at V and 4 bases at J, with 16 bases in the middle. CDR3 nucleotides: TGCGCCAGCAGGGGCTCCAGGAACGCTTACAATGAGCAGTTCTTC. It codes for CASRGSRNAYNEQFF.

The chain combines TRBV9 with TRBJ1-1, with D unresolved. The V gene's germline CDR1 is SGDLS and CDR2 YYNGEE. The V end lost 0 bases, the J end lost 6 bases, and 12 bases lay between the germline ends. This CDR3 has 14 residues. CDR3 amino acids: CASSVVGPLAEAFF. The CDR3 region has the DNA TGTGCCAGCAGCGTAGTCGGCCCCCTGGCTGAAGCTTTCTTT. The variable domain in full, with the rest retrieved from reference TRBV9 and TRBJ1-1, is DSGVTQTPKHLITATGQRVTLRCSPRSGDLSVYWYQQSLDQGLQFLIQYYNGEERAKGNILERFSAQQFPDLHSELNLSSLELGDSALYFCASSVVGPLAEAFFGQGTRLTVV.